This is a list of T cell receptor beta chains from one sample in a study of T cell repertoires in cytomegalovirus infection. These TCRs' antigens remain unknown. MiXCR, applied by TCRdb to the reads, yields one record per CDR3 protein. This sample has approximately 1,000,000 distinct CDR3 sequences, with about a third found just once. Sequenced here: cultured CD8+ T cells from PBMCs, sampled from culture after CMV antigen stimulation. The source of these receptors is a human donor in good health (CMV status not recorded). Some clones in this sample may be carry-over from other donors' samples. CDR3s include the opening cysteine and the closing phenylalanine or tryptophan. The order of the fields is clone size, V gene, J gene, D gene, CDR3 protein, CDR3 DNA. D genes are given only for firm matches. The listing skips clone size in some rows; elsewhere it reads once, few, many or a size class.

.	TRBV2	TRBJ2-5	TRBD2	CASRKTSGGPQETQYF	TGTGCCAGCAGAAAAACTAGCGGGGGCCCCCAAGAGACCCAGTACTTC
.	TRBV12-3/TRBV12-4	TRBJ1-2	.	CASLLEAGSGYGYTF	TGTGCCAGCTTGTTAGAAGCAGGGTCGGGCTATGGCTACACCTTC
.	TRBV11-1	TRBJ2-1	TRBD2	CASSLAAGLAYNEQFF	TGTGCCAGCAGCCTGGCAGCGGGGTTGGCCTACAATGAGCAGTTCTTC
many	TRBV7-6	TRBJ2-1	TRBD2	CASSFNQGGLAEQFF	TGTGCCAGCAGCTTTAACCAGGGAGGGTTGGCTGAGCAGTTCTTC
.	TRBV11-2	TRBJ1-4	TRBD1	CASSPPDRGNGEKLFF	TGTGCCAGCAGCCCCCCCGACAGGGGAAACGGTGAAAAACTGTTTTTT
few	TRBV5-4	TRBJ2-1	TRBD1	CASTRGTGENEQFF	TGTGCCAGCACCCGAGGGACAGGGGAAAATGAGCAGTTCTTC
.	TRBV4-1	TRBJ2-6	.	CASSQIGANVLTF	TGCGCCAGCAGCCAGATAGGGGCCAACGTCCTGACTTTC
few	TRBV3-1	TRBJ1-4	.	CASSHMGSENGEKLFF	TGTGCCAGCAGCCATATGGGGTCAGAAAACGGCGAAAAACTGTTTTTT
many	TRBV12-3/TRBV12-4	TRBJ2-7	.	CASSPAYEQYF	TGTGCCAGCAGCCCCGCCTACGAGCAGTACTTC
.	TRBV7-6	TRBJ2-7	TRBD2	CASSTNGGGPVWEQYF	TGTGCCAGCAGCACCAACGGCGGGGGACCGGTGTGGGAGCAGTACTTC